Listed below are T cell receptor beta chains from one sample, sequenced in a study of post-analysis software for immune sequencing data. Via MiXCR, TCRdb re-called the PCR reads, giving one row per CDR3 protein. Of 750,000 to 950,000 distinct CDR3 sequences listed, approximately 53% are singletons. What was sequenced was blood. These receptors came from a girl aged 5 to 17 with multiple sclerosis. CDR3s include the opening cysteine and the closing phenylalanine or tryptophan. The D gene is left open where the match is weak. Size is stated for part of the rows, as once, few or many counts, or as a class when the clone is expanded.

TRBJ1-2 TRBV7-9 - - TGTGCCAGCAGCCACGCCTCCGGTGGCTACACCTTC CASSHASGGYTF
TRBJ2-1 TRBV2 few TRBD1 TGTGCCAGCAGTGAAGCGCTTCGGACAGGGACCTACAATGAGCAGTTCTTC CASSEALRTGTYNEQFF
TRBJ2-3 TRBV11-3 - - TGTGCCAGTAGCTTAGATCCGGACATCACAGATACGCAGTATTTT CASSLDPDITDTQYF
TRBJ1-2 TRBV7-2 - TRBD1 TGTGCCAGCAGCTGGACAGGGTTGGGCCTGCGGAAACCATATGGCTACACCTTC CASSWTGLGLRKPYGYTF
TRBJ2-7 TRBV4-1 - - TGCGCCAGCAGCCAAGAAAACGGAAGGTACTACGAGCAGTACTTC CASSQENGRYYEQYF
TRBJ2-7 TRBV29-1 - - TGCAGCTTTAGCCCGGGCCCCTTCGCAGAGCAGTACTTC CSFSPGPFAEQYF
TRBJ2-5 TRBV6-5 - - TGTGCCATCCGGAAGGGAGAGACCCAGTACTTC CAIRKGETQYF
TRBJ1-5 TRBV6-5 few - TGTGCCAGCAGTTACTCGAGGGGCACCAATCAGCCCCAGCATTTT CASSYSRGTNQPQHF
TRBJ2-1 TRBV5-1 once - TGCGCCAGCAGCTTGGCTCGGGCTAATCAGGGCAATGAGCAGTTCTTC CASSLARANQGNEQFF
TRBJ2-3 TRBV9 - TRBD1 TGTGCCAGCAGCGTAGTTCAAGGGGGCGCAATAGATACGCAGTATTTT CASSVVQGGAIDTQYF
TRBJ1-2 TRBV9 - - TGTGCCAGCAGCAACAGCGCATCGACTAACTATGGCTACACCTTC CASSNSASTNYGYTF
TRBJ1-1 TRBV27 once - TGTGCCAGCAGTTTTAAGGGGGGGAACACTGAAGCTTTCTTT CASSFKGGNTEAFF
TRBJ1-1 TRBV10-3 - - TGTGCCATCAGCCGCAGGGAACGCCAGGGGGAAGCTTTCTTT CAISRRERQGEAFF
TRBJ2-3 TRBV7-7 - TRBD2 TGTGCCAGCAGCTTTGGTCTAGCGGGGAGGGCAGATACGCAGTATTTT CASSFGLAGRADTQYF
TRBJ1-1 TRBV29-1 - - TGCAGCGTTGAAGATCTTGGGGGGCCGAACACTGAAGCTTTCTTT CSVEDLGGPNTEAFF
TRBJ2-5 TRBV3-1 few TRBD2 TGTGCAGCCGTGAGTGAGCGGGGGTACCAAGAGACCCAGTACTTC CAAVSERGYQETQYF
TRBJ2-1 TRBV10-2 - - TGCGCCAGCAGTGAGGACCGTCGCTCCTACAGTGAGCAGTTCTTC CASSEDRRSYSEQFF
TRBJ2-5 TRBV29-1 - TRBD2 TGCAGCTCGCAGACTAGCGGGAGGGCCGCAGAGACCCAGTACTTC CSSQTSGRAAETQYF
TRBJ2-1 TRBV29-1 - - TGCAGCGTAGAGGCCGTAAGTGCGGAGAGCTCCTACAATGAGCAGTTCTTC CSVEAVSAESSYNEQFF
TRBJ2-1 TRBV20-1 - TRBD2 TGCAGTGCAGGGACTAACGGTGAGCAGTTCTTC CSAGTNGEQFF
TRBJ2-5 TRBV9 - - TGTGCCAGCAGCGTAGGGGGGATTGTGAAAGAGACCCAGTACTTC CASSVGGIVKETQYF
TRBJ2-7 TRBV7-9 many - TGTGCCAGCAGCGGAGGGGACGAGCAGTACTTC CASSGGDEQYF
TRBJ2-4 TRBV11-2 - - TGTGCCAGCAGCTTAGGTCCCCGGACAGGCGGGGAGTACTTC CASSLGPRTGGEYF
TRBJ2-7 TRBV25-1 - TRBD1 TGTGCCAGCAGTGCCAGGGGGACCTACGAGCAGTACTTC CASSARGTYEQYF
TRBJ2-5 TRBV24-1 - - TGTGCCACCAGTGACCCTAGACAGAGCCCGCAAGAGACCCAGTACTTC CATSDPRQSPQETQYF
TRBJ2-5 TRBV18 - TRBD2 TGTGCCAGCTCAGATTCGGGACTAGCGGAGCAGTACTTC CASSDSGLAEQYF
TRBJ1-1 TRBV7-8 - - TGTGCCAGCAGCTCGACCGGGAGTGTCGGCACTGAAGCTTTCTTT CASSSTGSVGTEAFF
TRBJ2-3 TRBV20-1 once TRBD2 TGCAGTGCTAGCCACCTGAGCGGGGGGGCCACAGATACGCAGTATTTT CSASHLSGGATDTQYF
TRBJ2-1 TRBV5-5 - TRBD2 TGTGCCAGCAGCACTACTAGCGGGATATTGACCAATGAGCAGTTCTTC CASSTTSGILTNEQFF
TRBJ1-2 TRBV9 - - TGTGCCAGCAGCGTTACACCTCACACGTATGGCTACACCTTC CASSVTPHTYGYTF
TRBJ2-7 TRBV27 few TRBD2 TGTGCCAGCAGTCGGACTAGCGGGAGGTCCTACGAGCAGTACTTC CASSRTSGRSYEQYF
TRBJ1-2 TRBV5-1 - - TGCGCCAGCAGCTTGGATCAGGGGTCGGAGGGCTACACCTTC CASSLDQGSEGYTF
TRBJ2-5 TRBV20-1 - TRBD1 TGCAGTGCTAGAGAAAGGACAGGGCGAGAGACCCAGTACTTC CSARERTGRETQYF
TRBJ2-7 TRBV6-6 - TRBD1 TGTGCCAGCAGTTCCTTCACAGGGGTTTCCTACGAGCAGTACTTC CASSSFTGVSYEQYF
TRBJ1-2 TRBV20-1 - - TGCAGTGCCCCGCGAGGGGACTATGGCTACACCTTC CSAPRGDYGYTF
TRBJ2-3 TRBV15 - TRBD2 TGTGCCACCAGCAGCATCGGGAGGGCCAGAGATACGCAGTATTTT CATSSIGRARDTQYF
TRBJ1-2 TRBV7-3 - - TGTGCCAGCAGCCCGGGATTGGACACTGGCTACACCTTC CASSPGLDTGYTF
TRBJ2-7 TRBV3-1 few - TGTGCCAGCAGCCAAGATCCCTTTGCTCTGGTCGGGTCCTACGAGCAGTACTTC CASSQDPFALVGSYEQYF
TRBJ2-3 TRBV9 - - TGTGCCAGCAGCATCTCGGACACAGATACGCAGTATTTT CASSISDTDTQYF
TRBJ1-2 TRBV7-6 - TRBD1 TGTGCCAGCAGCTCGAGGGGACAGACGGAGGGCTACACCTTC CASSSRGQTEGYTF
TRBJ1-3 TRBV20-1 - - TGCAGTGTTGGGCCCTCCTCTGGAAACACCATATATTTT CSVGPSSGNTIYF
TRBJ2-4 TRBV12-3/TRBV12-4 - - TGTGCCAGCAGACGCGAGCAAAACATTCAGTACTTC CASRREQNIQYF
TRBJ2-1 TRBV5-1 few TRBD1 TGCGCCAGCAGAAGAGGACAGGGGACTTACAATGAGCAGTTCTTC CASRRGQGTYNEQFF
TRBJ2-7 TRBV3-1 - - TGTGCCAGCAGCCGCCAAGGCTACAGCTACGAGCAGTACTTC CASSRQGYSYEQYF
TRBJ2-7 TRBV10-3 - - TGTGCCATCAGTGAGTCGACTCGGAAGGCCTACGAGCAGTACTTC CAISESTRKAYEQYF
TRBJ2-1 TRBV7-7 many TRBD2 TGTGCTAGCAGCTTAGCGGGCAGCGGTTACAATGAGCAGTTCTTC CASSLAGSGYNEQFF
TRBJ2-7 TRBV5-1 - - TGCGCCAGCAGCTTGGTGGGGACGGATGGCTACGAGCAGTACTTC CASSLVGTDGYEQYF